This entry lists 17 T cell receptor beta chains sequenced from one sample in a study of low-dose radiotherapy and immunotherapy resistance in tumors. The time point: after trial treatment. Treatment in this sample: LDRT plus nivolumab, ipilimumab, low-dose cyclophosphamide and aspirin (RACIN trial). With TRAV- and TRBV-specific primers, first-strand cDNA was made, covering the alpha and beta chains. TCRs were amplified for roughly 22 PCR cycles with a constant-region primer and V-primer adapter. MiXCR, applied by TCRdb to the reads, yields one record per CDR3 protein. Seen here are about 84,000 distinct CDR3 sequences, around a sixth observed once, and the top ten hold roughly 1.4%. Source: PBMCs, taken after low-dose radiotherapy plus immunotherapy. The receptors were sampled from a male donor with prostate cancer.

This clonotype was observed at least ten times. At one end the junction does not follow the germline gene, possibly because of a read error. The rearrangement joins TRBV5-1 to TRBJ2-7; 9 bases align to TRBD1. The germline CDR1 and CDR2 sequences are SGHRS and YFSETQ. The CDR3 totals 14 residues. DNA for the CDR3: TGTGCCAGCAGACTTGGGACAGGGACCTACGAGCAGTACTTC. Its protein is CASRLGTGTYEQYF.

This clonotype appeared many times. The CDR3 here is CASSYMDRSYEQYF. The CDR3 DNA reads as TGTGCCAGCAGTTATATGGACAGGTCCTACGAGCAGTACTTC. The genes are TRBV6-2 or TRBV6-3 and TRBJ2-7; TRBD1 matches at 7 bases. V lost 3 bases and J lost 1; bases outside the gene matches: 3. Germline values: CDR1 MNHEY, CDR2 SVGEGT. The CDR3 length is 14 residues.

There are many counts of this clonotype. The V gene is TRBV6-6, the J gene TRBJ1-5; the match to TRBD1 covers 7 bases. In germline, CDR1 is MNHNY, CDR2 SVGAGI (reference sequence). Germline trimming cut 6 bases from V and 1 base from J; bases unmatched to any gene: 3. This CDR3 is built from 14 residues. This chain's CDR3 is CASSLGQSNQPQHF. CDR3 sequence (DNA): TGTGCCAGCAGCTTGGGACAGAGCAATCAGCCCCAGCATTTT.

In this sample, this clonotype turned up many times. The chain links TRBV7-2 to TRBJ2-5, with 7 nucleotides matching TRBD1. Germline V lookup: CDR1 SGHTA, CDR2 FQGNSA. The CDR3 is 14 amino acids. Unmatched junction bases numbered 2, after V lost 3 bases and J lost 1 base. CDR3 in DNA: TGTGCCAGCAGCTTCGGGACAGTCCAAGAGACCCAGTACTTC. Translated, it gives CASSFGTVQETQYF.

This clonotype was picked up many times. This sequence joins TRBV7-2 and TRBJ2-7; D is unclear. Germline V gene sequence: CDR1 SGHTA, CDR2 FQGNSA. V was shortened by 0 bases and J by 1 base, with 4 bases between the two germline ends. This CDR3 region has 13 residues. Here the CDR3 DNA reads TGTGCCAGCAGCTTAGCCAGATCCTACGAGCAGTACTTC. It is translated as CASSLARSYEQYF.

Concerning this clonotype: This likely traces to a read error, being one base from a far larger clone. J is TRBJ2-1 and V is TRBV5-1; D remains unclear. The CDR3 is 14 amino acids. Trimming removed 0 bases from V and 10 bases from J, with 14 bases in between. Germline assignment: CDR1 SGHRS and CDR2 YFSETQ. For the CDR3, the DNA is TGCGCCAGCAGCTTGGACTTGACCTCCTCCGAGCAGTTCTTC. It translates to CASSLDLTSSEQFF.

This clonotype was recorded at least ten times. The V gene is TRBV30, the J gene TRBJ2-1, with 14 positions matching TRBD2. The germline V gene has CDR1 GTSNPN and CDR2 SVGIG (reference sequence). The length of the CDR3 is 14 residues. The J segment lost 8 bases and the V segment lost 6 bases, leaving 6 bases of the junction unmatched. The CDR3 protein is CACLQTSGRDEQFF. In DNA form, the CDR3 reads TGTGCCTGTCTTCAGACTAGCGGGAGGGATGAGCAGTTCTTC.

This clonotype appeared many times. This sequence joins TRBV5-4 and TRBJ2-7; TRBD1 is a possible D gene (6 bases). The V gene's germline CDR1 is SGHNT and CDR2 YYREEE (reference sequence). Deletions cut 0 bases from V and 3 bases from J, with 10 bases between. There are 14 residues in the CDR3. This CDR3 is CASSLGDNNYEQYF. The DNA for the CDR3 is TGTGCCAGCAGCTTGGGGGACAACAACTACGAGCAGTACTTC.

At least ten counts were recorded for this clonotype. The chain links TRBV27 to TRBJ2-4; D gene uncertain. The germline V gene has CDR1 MNHEY and CDR2 SMNVEV (reference sequence). The CDR3 has 17 residues. The germline V and J ends were trimmed by 6 bases and 0 bases, with 18 bases remaining between them. For the CDR3, the DNA is TGTGCCAGCAGCCGCTCCCCACGCCTGGGAGCCAAAAACATTCAGTACTTC. Translated, it gives CASSRSPRLGAKNIQYF.

This clonotype was seen at least ten times. The genes are TRBV6-6 and TRBJ2-4; tentatively, D is TRBD2 (6 bases). CDR3 length: 15 residues. Trimming took off 7 bases at V and 0 bases at J, with 13 bases between the two ends. Per germline, CDR1 MNHNY and CDR2 SVGAGI (reference sequence). The CDR3 DNA reads as TGTGCCAGCACCGCGGGTAGCGGAGCCAAAAACATTCAGTACTTC. Amino acid sequence: CASTAGSGAKNIQYF.

This clonotype was observed at least ten times. J is TRBJ2-5 and V is TRBV12-3 or TRBV12-4, with D perhaps TRBD1 (5 bases). V lost 6 bases and J lost 9, with 20 bases in between. The CDR3 is 14 amino acids. This CDR3 is CASSLGARIQPQYF. The CDR3 region has the DNA TGTGCCAGCAGCCTAGGGGCGCGGATTCAGCCCCAGTACTTC.

Ten or more counts support this clonotype. This chain uses TRBV5-5 with TRBJ2-7, with 7 bases fitting TRBD1. This CDR3 contains 17 residues. Germline trimming cut 0 bases from V and 0 bases from J; bases unmatched to any gene: 9. Per the germline V gene, CDR1 is SGHKS and CDR2 is YYEKEE (reference sequence). This CDR3 is CASSLGARTGSSYEQYF. The CDR3 region has the DNA TGTGCCAGCAGCTTGGGGGCTCGGACAGGAAGCTCCTACGAGCAGTACTTC. The entire variable domain, with the rest obtained from reference TRBV5-5 and TRBJ2-7, is as follows: DAGVTQSPTHLIKTRGQQVTLRCSPISGHKSVSWYQQVLGQGPQFIFQYYEKEERGRGNFPDRFSARQFPNYSSELNVNALLLGDSALYLCASSLGARTGSSYEQYFGPGTRLTVT.

This clonotype was seen many times. The rearrangement links TRBV7-2 to TRBJ2-7; TRBD2 matches at 7 bases. The CDR3 covers 15 residues. In germline, CDR1 is SGHTA, CDR2 FQGNSA. The trim removed 8 bases at V and 0 bases at J, leaving 10 bases unmatched. This CDR3 is CASAVLAEASYEQYF. The CDR3 DNA reads TGTGCCAGCGCCGTTCTAGCGGAGGCCTCCTACGAGCAGTACTTC.

This clonotype was picked up many times. The gene calls are TRBV7-2 and TRBJ2-7; 9 bases match TRBD1. This CDR3 has 14 amino acids. CDR1 and CDR2 (germline): SGHTA, FQGNSA. Trimming removed 7 bases from V and 2 bases from J; junction bases left unmatched: 6. The CDR3 DNA is TGTGCCAGCAAACCGGGACAGGGCGCCTACGAGCAGTACTTC. Its translation: CASKPGQGAYEQYF.

This clonotype has only one observation. A read error is the likely source, as a far larger clone sits one nucleotide away. This chain links TRBV28 with TRBJ2-7; weak D call: TRBD2 (6 bases). Per the germline V gene, CDR1 is MDHEN and CDR2 is SYDVKM. Trimming removed 7 bases at V and 7 bases at J, with 17 bases between. The CDR3 loop spans 13 amino acids. The CDR3: CASTGVTYNEQYF. CDR3 in DNA: TGTGCCAGCACGGGGGTAACCTACAATGAGCAGTACTTC.

The chain links TRBV20-1 to TRBJ2-1; 7 nucleotides align to TRBD2. The CDR3 is 16 amino acids. Germline-derived CDR1 and CDR2 are DFQATT and SNEGSKA (reference sequence). The V segment lost 3 bases and the J segment 0 bases; nucleotides outside the gene matches: 8. The CDR3 spells CSASPPGGSSYNEQFF. In DNA, the CDR3 is TGCAGTGCTAGCCCTCCCGGCGGGAGCTCCTACAATGAGCAGTTCTTC.

This chain connects TRBV11-1 to TRBJ2-3; TRBD1 aligns across 7 bases. The V gene's germline CDR1 is SGHAT and CDR2 FQDESV (reference sequence). CDR3 length equals 15 residues. V shed 5 bases, J shed 1 base, and the junction held 6 bases outside the gene matches. In DNA form, the CDR3 reads TGTGCCAGCAGCGGACAGGTGGACGGCACAGATACGCAGTATTTT. It codes for CASSGQVDGTDTQYF.